This record concerns one T cell receptor beta chain sequence. Its antigen remains unknown. TCRdb reanalysed the reads using MiXCR and keeps one entry per CDR3 protein. The data contain about 920,000 distinct CDR3 sequences, around 31% of them seen just once; the ten biggest clones take up over 11%. Germline V lookup: CDR1 SEHNR, CDR2 FQNEAQ (reference sequence). The CDR3 spans 19 residues. Trimming removed 4 bases from V and 0 bases from J; junction bases left unmatched: 10. This entry belongs to a study of T cell repertoires in cytomegalovirus infection. Study outcomes and limitations: Dominating the ex vivo response were HLA-C-restricted CMV-specific TCR beta clonotypes.

This TCR derives from a human donor in good health (CMV status not recorded). Some clones in this sample may be carry-over from other donors' samples. Sequencing was performed on cultured CD8+ T cells from PBMCs, taken from culture after CMV antigen stimulation. V is TRBV7-9 and J is TRBJ2-6; 9 positions match TRBD1. For the CDR3, the DNA is TGTGCCAGCAGCTCCGGGGTGGGGACAGGGTCCTCTGGGGCCAACGTCCTGACTTTC. Amino acid sequence: CASSSGVGTGSSGANVLTF.